These T cell receptor beta chains were read from a single sample in a study of cytotoxic CD8 clonotypes in ibrutinib-treated CLL. TCRdb's copy holds only in-frame clones and misses some; the assay was immunoSEQ multiplex PCR. The sample lists hundreds of thousands of clones; 70% were seen once. Sequencing was performed on PBMCs, taken after 24 months of ibrutinib treatment. Receptors were obtained from a human donor with chronic lymphocytic leukemia. Each CDR3 is given with its conserved first and last residue. The order of the fields is D gene, V gene, CDR3 protein. The D gene is left open where the match is weak.

TRBD2	TRBV7-9	CASSFGAGSSRELFF
TRBD2	TRBV29-1	CSVELLASGSIGDTQYF
TRBD1	TRBV5-1	CASSLALAGGETQYF
TRBD1	TRBV29-1	CSVEGGTGKETQYF
-	TRBV20-1	CSATQETQYF
TRBD1	TRBV6-5	CASSYSSGGAKTQYF
TRBD1	TRBV11-2	CASSLGTGYNEQFF
-	TRBV6-5	CATKNRAYEQYF
-	TRBV21-1	CASSKQFGGRSSYNEQFF
TRBD1	TRBV7-2	CASSVGQVINYGYTF
-	TRBV28	CASSPSGIQYF
-	TRBV11-2	CASSIRLETTYEQYF
TRBD2	TRBV5-4	CASSPTSGSGTDTQYF
-	TRBV28	CASNRETEAFF
-	TRBV7-6	CASSLLQGRQPQHF
-	TRBV25-1	CASSRGNEQFF
-	TRBV5-5	CASSFWNNEQFF
-	TRBV28	CASSPPQNTEAFF
-	TRBV11-2	CASSLMVLLNTEAFF
-	TRBV6-5	CASSYSWAEAFF
-	TRBV6-1	CASSDRYSNQPQHF
-	TRBV2	CASSPVTSGTDTQYF
-	TRBV12-5	CASGLKRGGFPGPYEQYF
-	TRBV27	CASSLSLSQPQHF
TRBD1	TRBV19	CASSNLQGVDEAFF
-	TRBV6-5	CASSYGARYEQYF
-	TRBV6-4	CASRPMAGGTEAFF
-	TRBV5-1	CASTLGESVPNVLTF
TRBD1	TRBV28	CASSYGGGQGNQPQHF
-	TRBV19	CASSYSGNYGYTF
TRBD1	TRBV30	CAWGRTGQEKLFF
-	TRBV20-1	CSARVGYEQFF
TRBD2	TRBV19	CASSTIPGLAGAPYEQYF
-	TRBV7-9	CGGTGTNNYGYTF
TRBD2	TRBV18	CASSPGLAGITGELFF
TRBD2	TRBV27	CASSLFLAGSTDTQYF
TRBD2	TRBV28	CASSSRGTSVETQYF
-	TRBV6-5	CASSWDGTYEQYF
-	TRBV18	CASSPLRGPDTQYF
TRBD2	TRBV13	CASSLGLAGGLSTDTQYF
-	TRBV6-5	CASSRDGSYNEQFF